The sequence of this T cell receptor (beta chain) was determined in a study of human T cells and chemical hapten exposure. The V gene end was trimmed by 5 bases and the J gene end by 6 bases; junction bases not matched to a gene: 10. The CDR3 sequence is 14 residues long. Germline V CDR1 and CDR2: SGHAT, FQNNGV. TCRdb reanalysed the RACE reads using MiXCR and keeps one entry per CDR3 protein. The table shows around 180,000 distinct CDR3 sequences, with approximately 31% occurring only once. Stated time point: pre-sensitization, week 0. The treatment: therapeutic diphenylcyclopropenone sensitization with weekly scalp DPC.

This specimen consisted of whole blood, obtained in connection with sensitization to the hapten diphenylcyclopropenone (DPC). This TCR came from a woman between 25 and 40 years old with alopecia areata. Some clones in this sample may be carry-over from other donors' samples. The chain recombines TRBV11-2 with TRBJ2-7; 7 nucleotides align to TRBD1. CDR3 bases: TGTGCCAGCAGCCTCGGTACAGGGGCTGGCGAGCAGTACTTC. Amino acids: CASSLGTGAGEQYF.